These 27 T cell receptor beta chains share one sample of origin, sequenced in a study of siplizumab effects on memory and regulatory T cells. The table came from immunoSEQ multiplex PCR; TCRdb's copy has only in-frame clones and leaves some out. This table holds tens of thousands of clones, roughly 93% found once. What was sequenced was CD8+ T cells sorted from blood. The origin of the receptors is a human donor in good health.

The CDR3 DNA reads as TGTGCCAGCAGTGAAGTCAGATCCGGCTATGGCTACACCTTC. It specifies CASSEVRSGYGYTF. This rearrangement joins TRBV2 to TRBJ1-2, with unresolved D. The CDR3 has 14 amino acids. The germline V and J ends were trimmed by 1 base and 4 bases, with 10 bases remaining between them. CDR1 SNHLY and CDR2 FYNNEI come from the germline V gene.

The rearrangement uses TRBV6-5 and TRBJ2-5; maybe TRBD2 (6 bases). This CDR3 has 16 amino acids. With 2 bases removed from V and 0 bases from J, the gap between germline ends came to 13 bases. CDR1 is MNHEY, CDR2 SVGAGI, per germline. This chain's CDR3 is CASSYEGSGNQETQYF. CDR3 DNA sequence: TGTGCCAGCAGTTACGAAGGTAGCGGCAACCAAGAGACCCAGTACTTC.

This clone was found a few times. The rearrangement links TRBV7-9 to TRBJ2-7; D may be TRBD2 (5 bases). Germline lookup yields CDR1 SEHNR and CDR2 FQNEAQ (reference sequence). CDR3 length: 12 residues. V dropped 1 base and J dropped 6 bases, with 7 bases sitting between them. CDR3 bases: TGTGCCAGCAGCTTAGGGGAGAGCGAGCAGTACTTC. Protein: CASSLGESEQYF.

The chain is built from TRBV4-1 and TRBJ1-2, with TRBD1 as a possible D gene (6 bases). Germline CDR1 is MGHRA and CDR2 is YSYEKL. The CDR3 extends over 15 amino acids. V shed 0 bases and J shed 8 bases, with 16 bases lying between them. The CDR3 bases are TGCGCCAGCAGCCAAGATCCTTGGGGGGCGCCAGGCTACACCTTC. This encodes CASSQDPWGAPGYTF.

The chain recombines TRBV13 with TRBJ2-7; 8 nucleotides agree with TRBD2. From germline, CDR1 is PRHDT and CDR2 FYEKMQ (reference sequence). The trim removed 0 bases at V and 3 bases at J, leaving 1 base unmatched. The CDR3 totals 14 residues. The CDR3 loop reads CASSLGAGDYEQYF. The CDR3 region has the DNA TGTGCCAGCAGCTTAGGAGCGGGAGACTACGAGCAGTACTTC. Using reference TRBV13 and TRBJ2-7 for the parts outside the CDR3, the full variable domain is AAGVIQSPRHLIKEKRETATLKCYPIPRHDTVYWYQQGPGQDPQFLISFYEKMQSDKGSIPDRFSAQQFSDYHSELNMSSLELGDSALYFCASSLGAGDYEQYFGPGTRLTVT.

The CDR3 spells CASSDLLRGETQYF. The CDR3 nucleotides are TGTGCCAGCAGCGACCTACTTCGGGGAGAGACCCAGTACTTC. The genes are TRBV7-2 and TRBJ2-5, with TRBD2 as a possible D gene (5 bases). Germline V gives CDR1 SGHTA, CDR2 FQGNSA. Deletions cut 5 bases from V and 4 bases from J, with 14 bases between. The CDR3 is made up of 14 amino acids.

The chain is built from TRBV13 and TRBJ2-7, with 10 nucleotides matching TRBD2. This CDR3 comprises 16 residues. Unmatched junction bases numbered 9, after V lost 0 bases and J lost 7 bases. The germline V gene encodes CDR1 PRHDT and CDR2 FYEKMQ (reference sequence). The CDR3 region has the DNA TGTGCCAGCAGCTTAGGACTAGCGGGACGGGCGTTGGAGCAGTACTTC. Protein: CASSLGLAGRALEQYF.

The chain carries TRBV21-1 and TRBJ1-2; whether TRBD1, the table's D call, matches the DNA was not checked. TRBV21-1 represents a pseudogene. CDR3 length: 15 amino acids. CDR3 residues: CASSLIQGFNYGYTF. CDR3 nucleotides: TGTGCCAGCAGCCTCATACAGGGGTTTAACTATGGCTACACCTTC.

The J gene is TRBJ2-7, the V gene TRBV15, with 7 nucleotides matching TRBD2. Germline CDR1 LNHNV, CDR2 YYDKDF (reference sequence). Unmatched junction bases numbered 7, after V lost 0 bases and J lost 2 bases. There are 16 residues in the CDR3. CDR3 DNA: TGTGCCACCAGCAGAGATTACGAGCGGGACGCCTACGAGCAGTACTTC. It translates to CATSRDYERDAYEQYF.

The CDR3 sequence is CASSLVGAGRIHYGYTF. The CDR3 region has the DNA TGTGCCAGCAGCTTAGTCGGGGCAGGGAGGATCCACTATGGCTACACCTTC. This chain uses TRBV7-9 with TRBJ1-2, with TRBD1 as a possible D gene (5 bases). CDR1 is SEHNR and CDR2 is FQNEAQ in the germline V gene (reference sequence). Trimming took off 1 base at V and 3 bases at J, with 18 bases between the two ends. The CDR3 loop spans 17 amino acids.

This chain joins TRBV7-6 and TRBJ2-1; 7 bases match TRBD2. The CDR3 covers 17 residues. Per germline, CDR1 SGHVS and CDR2 FNYEAQ. V gave up 4 bases and J gave up 0 bases; unmatched junction bases: 9. The CDR3 is CASSSRGGPSSYNEQFF. The CDR3 coding sequence is TGTGCCAGCAGCTCCCGCGGGGGACCTAGCTCCTACAATGAGCAGTTCTTC.

This clone was picked up one time. The chain joins TRBV13 to TRBJ2-3; no firm D call. Trimming left V 5 bases short and J 2 bases short, with 11 bases between. The germline V gene encodes CDR1 PRHDT and CDR2 FYEKMQ (reference sequence). The CDR3 spans 14 residues. The CDR3 protein is CASSQTSITDTQYF. For the CDR3, the DNA is TGTGCCAGCAGCCAAACTTCTATCACAGATACGCAGTATTTT.

By frequency in the sample, this clone is medium-sized. The chain carries TRBV2 and TRBJ2-7, with D tentatively TRBD2 (6 bases). This CDR3 spans 17 amino acids. The V gene's germline CDR1 is SNHLY and CDR2 FYNNEI. With 4 bases removed from V and 2 bases from J, the gap between germline ends came to 21 bases. For the CDR3, the DNA is TGTGCCAGCAGTGTGATGGACTATAGTGTTCCCGCCTACGAGCAGTACTTC. It translates to CASSVMDYSVPAYEQYF.

The V call is TRBV6-5, the J call TRBJ2-1; TRBD1 matches 8 bases. V shed 5 bases, J shed 3 bases, and the junction held 3 bases outside the gene matches. CDR1 is MNHEY and CDR2 is SVGAGI in the germline V gene. The CDR3 is made up of 14 amino acids. The CDR3 nucleotides read TGTGCCAGCAGTCGGGACAGGAGCTACAATGAGCAGTTCTTC. Amino acids: CASSRDRSYNEQFF.

Comment on this clone: At one of its ends the junction is not consistent with the germline gene, which may arise from a read error. Other DNA sequences from this sample encode an identical CDR3 as well. V usage is TRBV7-9 and J usage is TRBJ2-7; D may be TRBD1 (6 bases). Germline V gives CDR1 SEHNR, CDR2 FQNEAQ (reference sequence). The CDR3 loop spans 14 amino acids. The CDR3 loop is CASSQGHLPYEQYF. As DNA, the CDR3 is TGTGCCAGCAGCCAGGGACACCTGCCCTATGAGCAGTACTTC. Drawing the rest from reference TRBV7-9 and TRBJ2-7, the complete variable domain is DTGVSQNPRHKITKRGQNVTFRCDPISEHNRLYWYRQTLGQGPEFLTYFQNEAQLEKSRLLSDRFSAERPKGSFSTLEIQRTEQGDSAMYLCASSQGHLPYEQYFGPGTRLTVT.

This rearrangement joins TRBV27 to TRBJ2-7, with 10 bases lining up with TRBD1. The CDR3 is 14 residues long. J gave up 5 bases and V 7 bases, and 8 bases lay outside the gene matches. Germline CDR1 MNHEY, CDR2 SMNVEV (reference sequence). The CDR3 DNA reads TGTGCCAGCACGGGGGGACAGGGGCCTGACGAGCAGTACTTC. The encoded protein is CASTGGQGPDEQYF.

This chain uses TRBV9 with TRBJ1-1; D not resolved. The CDR3 has 13 residues. Per the germline V gene, CDR1 is SGDLS and CDR2 is YYNGEE. Trimming stripped 0 bases from V and 5 bases from J, with 8 bases between. The CDR3 reads CASSVEQTTEAFF. The CDR3 region has the DNA TGTGCCAGCAGCGTAGAACAGACAACTGAAGCTTTCTTT.

The rearrangement links TRBV27 to TRBJ2-2; 8 bases line up with TRBD1. The V segment lost 6 bases and the J segment 4 bases; nucleotides outside the gene matches: 10. Germline V gene lookup returns CDR1 MNHEY and CDR2 SMNVEV (reference sequence). The CDR3 extends over 16 amino acids. CDR3 loop: CASSKYPTGVTGELFF. For the CDR3, the DNA is TGTGCCAGCAGCAAATACCCGACAGGGGTCACCGGGGAGCTGTTTTTT.

V and J are TRBV6-6 and TRBJ2-5, with 10 positions matching TRBD1. The CDR3 runs 13 residues. Germline V CDR1 and CDR2: MNHNY, SVGAGI (reference sequence). V lost 5 bases, J lost 4 bases, and 1 base stayed unmatched. The CDR3 DNA sequence: TGTGCCAGCAGTGACAGGGGGCTAGAGACCCAGTACTTC. Protein sequence: CASSDRGLETQYF.

The gene calls are TRBV4-1 and TRBJ1-4; D unclear. The V end lost 1 base, the J end lost 3 bases, and 9 bases lay between the germline ends. CDR1 MGHRA and CDR2 YSYEKL come from the germline V gene. The CDR3 consists of 15 residues. The CDR3 sequence is CASSQAVAPNEKLFF. In DNA, the CDR3 is TGCGCCAGCAGCCAAGCGGTAGCTCCTAATGAAAAACTGTTTTTT.

V is TRBV6-6 and J is TRBJ2-2; no clear D. The CDR3 spans 13 residues. Germline CDR1 MNHNY, CDR2 SVGAGI (reference sequence). Deletions cut 3 bases from V and 0 bases from J, with 2 bases between. The CDR3 is CASSYSNTGELFF. The DNA of the CDR3 is TGTGCCAGCAGTTATTCGAACACCGGGGAGCTGTTTTTT.

The J gene is TRBJ2-1, the V gene TRBV21-1; the table's TRBD2 call for D was not verified on the DNA. TRBV21-1 is designated a pseudogene. The CDR3 extends over 19 amino acids. The CDR3 loop reads CASSKVTSGGARYYNEQFF. The CDR3, as DNA: TGTGCCAGCAGCAAAGTGACTAGCGGGGGGGCCAGGTACTACAATGAGCAGTTCTTC.

The rearrangement uses TRBV11-2 and TRBJ2-1, with 7 bases lining up with TRBD2. Germline CDR1 SGHAT, CDR2 FQNNGV. This CDR3 has 16 residues. J was trimmed by 0 bases and V by 5 bases; bases with no gene match: 7. CDR3 region: CASSPPGGSSYNEQFF. CDR3 coding DNA: TGTGCCAGCAGCCCCCCGGGCGGGAGCTCCTACAATGAGCAGTTCTTC.

The gene calls are TRBV19 and TRBJ2-1; 13 bases fit TRBD2. This CDR3 is built from 15 residues. Germline V gives CDR1 LNHDA, CDR2 SQIVND (reference sequence). V trimming: 1 base; J trimming: 9 bases; junction bases outside the gene matches: 3. CDR3 residues: CASSIGTSGRVEQFF. CDR3 nucleotide sequence: TGTGCCAGTAGTATAGGGACTAGCGGGAGAGTTGAGCAGTTCTTC. Full variable domain (outside the CDR3, taken from reference TRBV19 and TRBJ2-1): DGGITQSPKYLFRKEGQNVTLSCEQNLNHDAMYWYRQDPGQGLRLIYYSQIVNDFQKGDIAEGYSVSREKKESFPLTVTSAQKNPTAFYLCASSIGTSGRVEQFFGPGTRLTVL.

This chain connects TRBV13 to TRBJ2-1; D is perhaps TRBD1 or TRBD2 (5 bases each). CDR1 and CDR2 from the germline V gene are PRHDT and FYEKMQ (reference sequence). Trimming shortened V by 5 bases and J by 9 bases, and 14 bases separated the two germline ends. The CDR3 runs 13 residues. The CDR3 DNA reads TGTGCCAGCAGCGATTTCTGGGGGAGTGAGCAGTTCTTC. It encodes CASSDFWGSEQFF.

DNA for the CDR3: TGTGCCAGCAGCTTACTAGGGGTTTACGGAGAGCAGTACTTC. Amino acid sequence: CASSLLGVYGEQYF. The chain joins TRBV7-3 to TRBJ2-7, with a weak D call TRBD1 (5 bases). Per germline, CDR1 SGHTA and CDR2 FQGTGA. Trimming removed 2 bases from V and 7 bases from J, with 15 bases in between. This CDR3 is 14 amino acids long.

The rearrangement joins TRBV4-1 to TRBJ2-1, with TRBD2 matching 11 bases. Trimming took 0 bases from V and 0 from J; bases not matched to a gene: 10. This CDR3 contains 20 residues. Germline V lookup: CDR1 MGHRA, CDR2 YSYEKL. The CDR3 nucleotides read TGCGCCAGCAGCCAAGAAGGGGCCGGGACTAGCGGCAGCTCCTACAATGAGCAGTTCTTC. It yields the protein CASSQEGAGTSGSSYNEQFF.